This T cell receptor (beta chain) was observed in a study of T cells in tuberculosis. Across the whole study: Blood was taken before or within 7 days of anti-tuberculosis therapy.

The CDR3 consists of 13 residues. The germline gives CDR1 SNHLY, CDR2 FYNNEI. Trimming took 6 bases from V and 1 from J; bases not matched to a gene: 2. Time point specified: new active TB diagnosis, blood taken before or within 7 days of starting treatment. The assay was immunoSEQ multiplex PCR, and TCRdb's table has in-frame clones only and misses some. The table has around 30,000 clones, 93% seen once. The material sequenced was PBMCs, taken at tuberculosis diagnosis. The rearrangement uses TRBV2 and TRBJ2-5, with TRBD1 matching 7 bases. This TCR was sampled from an adult with tuberculosis. The CDR3 spells CASSRDSQETQYF. CDR3 nucleotides: TGTGCCAGCAGCCGGGACAGCCAAGAGACCCAGTACTTC.